This T cell receptor beta chain was sequenced in a study of tumor and adjacent non-tumor tissue in lung cancer. This clonotype is a singleton in its sample. Compared with germline, one end of the junction differs, possibly owing to a read error. The CDR3 runs to 15 residues. This sample's RNA came from whole unsorted tissue. TCRbeta libraries were built with three rounds of nested PCR, modified from ARM-PCR. TCRdb itself ran the multiplex PCR reads through MiXCR, one entry per CDR3 protein. The sample holds over 100,000 distinct CDR3 sequences, approximately 82% seen once. This clonotype was obtained from a woman aged 55-70 years with non-small cell lung cancer. The chain joins TRBV12-3 or TRBV12-4 to TRBJ2-5; perhaps TRBD2 as D (6 bases). The material sequenced was lung tumor tissue. The CDR3 here is CATSLADSYWKTQYF. CDR3 DNA sequence: TGTGCCACCAGTTTAGCGGACTCATATTGGAAGACCCAGTACTTC.